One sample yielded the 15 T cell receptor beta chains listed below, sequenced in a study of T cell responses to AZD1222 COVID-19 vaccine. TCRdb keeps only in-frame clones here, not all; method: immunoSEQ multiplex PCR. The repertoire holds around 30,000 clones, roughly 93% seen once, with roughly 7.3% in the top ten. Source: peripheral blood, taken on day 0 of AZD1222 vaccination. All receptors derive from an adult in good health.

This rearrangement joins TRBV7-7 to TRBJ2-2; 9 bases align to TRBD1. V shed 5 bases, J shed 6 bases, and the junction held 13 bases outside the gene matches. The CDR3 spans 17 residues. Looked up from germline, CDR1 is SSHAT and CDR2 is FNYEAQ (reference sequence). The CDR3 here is CASSHAGQGTTAGELFF. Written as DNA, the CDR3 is TGTGCCAGCAGCCATGCCGGACAGGGGACGACCGCCGGGGAGCTGTTTTTT.

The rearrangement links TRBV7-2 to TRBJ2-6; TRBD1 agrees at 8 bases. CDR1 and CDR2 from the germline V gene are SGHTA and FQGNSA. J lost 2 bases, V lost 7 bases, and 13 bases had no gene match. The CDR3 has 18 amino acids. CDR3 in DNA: TGTGCCAGCAAACCATGGCAGGGGGCAGGTACTGGGGCCAACGTCCTGACTTTC. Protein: CASKPWQGAGTGANVLTF. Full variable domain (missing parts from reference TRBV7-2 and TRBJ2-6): GAGVSQSPSNKVTEKGKDVELRCDPISGHTALYWYRQSLGQGLEFLIYFQGNSAPDKSGLPSDRFSAERTGGSVSTLTIQRTQQEDSAVYLCASKPWQGAGTGANVLTFGAGSRLTVL.

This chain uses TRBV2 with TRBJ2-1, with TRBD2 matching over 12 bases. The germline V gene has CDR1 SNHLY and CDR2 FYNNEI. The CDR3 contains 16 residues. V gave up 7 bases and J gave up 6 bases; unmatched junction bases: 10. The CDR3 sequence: CASTGSSGRASNEQFF. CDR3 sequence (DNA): TGTGCCAGCACGGGGTCTAGCGGGAGGGCCTCCAATGAGCAGTTCTTC.

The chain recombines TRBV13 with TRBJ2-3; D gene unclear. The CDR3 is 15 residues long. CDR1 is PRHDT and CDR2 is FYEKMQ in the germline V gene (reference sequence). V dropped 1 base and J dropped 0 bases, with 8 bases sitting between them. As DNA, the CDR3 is TGTGCCAGCAGCTTAGACGGAGCTAGCACAGATACGCAGTATTTT. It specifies CASSLDGASTDTQYF.

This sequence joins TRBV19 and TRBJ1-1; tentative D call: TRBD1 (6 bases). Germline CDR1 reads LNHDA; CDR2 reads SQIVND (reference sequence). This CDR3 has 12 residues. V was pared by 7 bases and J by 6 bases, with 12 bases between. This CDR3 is CASNQGKAEAFF. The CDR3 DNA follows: TGTGCCAGTAATCAGGGGAAGGCTGAAGCTTTCTTT.

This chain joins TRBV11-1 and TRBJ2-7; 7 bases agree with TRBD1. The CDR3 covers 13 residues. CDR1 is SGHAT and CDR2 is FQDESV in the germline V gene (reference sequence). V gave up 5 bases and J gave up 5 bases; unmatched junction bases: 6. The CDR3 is CASSINRGHEQYF. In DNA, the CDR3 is TGTGCCAGCAGCATCAACAGGGGACACGAGCAGTACTTC.

The CDR3 nucleotides read TGTGCCAGCAGCTTGGGGGGCATTAATTCACCCCTCCACTTT. Its protein is CASSLGGINSPLHF. This sequence joins TRBV5-5 and TRBJ1-6, with D perhaps TRBD1 (5 bases). V was pared by 0 bases and J by 6 bases, with 7 bases between. This CDR3 comprises 14 residues. Germline CDR1 SGHKS, CDR2 YYEKEE (reference sequence). Looking up the rest from reference TRBV5-5 and TRBJ1-6 gives the full variable domain: DAGVTQSPTHLIKTRGQQVTLRCSPISGHKSVSWYQQVLGQGPQFIFQYYEKEERGRGNFPDRFSARQFPNYSSELNVNALLLGDSALYLCASSLGGINSPLHFGNGTRLTVT.

As DNA, the CDR3 is TGTGCCAGCAGCTTCGAGGGGGCCCGGGAGACAGATACGCAGTATTTT. Its protein product is CASSFEGARETDTQYF. The chain has TRBV7-2 and TRBJ2-3, with TRBD1 as a possible D gene (7 bases). Germline-derived CDR1 and CDR2 are SGHTA and FQGNSA. The length of the CDR3 is 16 residues. V was trimmed by 3 bases and J by 3 bases, leaving 16 bases between them.

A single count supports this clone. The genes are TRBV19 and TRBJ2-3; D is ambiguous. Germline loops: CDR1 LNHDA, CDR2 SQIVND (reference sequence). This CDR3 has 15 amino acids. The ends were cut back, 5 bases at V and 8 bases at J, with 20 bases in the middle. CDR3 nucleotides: TGTGCCAGTAGTGCCCGGACGGGCATCGGAGTTACGCAGTATTTT. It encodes CASSARTGIGVTQYF.

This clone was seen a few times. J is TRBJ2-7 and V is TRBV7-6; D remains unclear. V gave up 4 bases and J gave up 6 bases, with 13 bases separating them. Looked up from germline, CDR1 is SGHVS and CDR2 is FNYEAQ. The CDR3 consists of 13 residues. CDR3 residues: CASSWNAQTEQYF. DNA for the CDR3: TGTGCCAGCAGCTGGAATGCCCAGACCGAGCAGTACTTC.

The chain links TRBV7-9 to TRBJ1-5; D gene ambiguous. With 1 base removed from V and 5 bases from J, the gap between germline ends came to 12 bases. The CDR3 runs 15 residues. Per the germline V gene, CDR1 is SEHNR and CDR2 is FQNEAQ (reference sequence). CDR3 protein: CASSLGRAFHQPQHF. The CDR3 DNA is TGTGCCAGCAGCTTAGGACGAGCGTTCCATCAGCCCCAGCATTTT.

The CDR3: CASSGDEAGTYNEQFF. CDR3 bases: TGCGCCAGCAGTGGGGATGAGGCCGGCACCTACAATGAGCAGTTCTTC. The chain employs TRBV10-2 and TRBJ2-1, with no clear D. Germline assignment: CDR1 WSHSY and CDR2 SAAADI. This CDR3 is 16 amino acids long. Between the trimmed V and J ends, which lost 4 bases and 2 bases, there was a span of 15 bases.

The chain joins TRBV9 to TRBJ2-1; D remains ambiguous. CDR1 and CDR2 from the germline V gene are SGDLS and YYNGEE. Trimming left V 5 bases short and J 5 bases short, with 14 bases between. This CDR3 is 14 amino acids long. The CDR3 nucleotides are TGTGCCAGCAGTTGGGGTGGCCCCAACAATGAGCAGTTCTTC. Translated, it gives CASSWGGPNNEQFF.

CDR3 nucleotide sequence: TGTGCCAGCAGTCCCCACGGGGAGACCCAGTACTTC. Translated, it gives CASSPHGETQYF. The J gene is TRBJ2-5, the V gene TRBV3-1 (or the pseudogene TRBV3-2); D not resolved. This CDR3 has 12 amino acids. Germline values: CDR1 LGHDT, CDR2 YNNKEL (reference sequence). Trimming pared 6 bases from V and 5 bases from J, leaving 10 bases between.

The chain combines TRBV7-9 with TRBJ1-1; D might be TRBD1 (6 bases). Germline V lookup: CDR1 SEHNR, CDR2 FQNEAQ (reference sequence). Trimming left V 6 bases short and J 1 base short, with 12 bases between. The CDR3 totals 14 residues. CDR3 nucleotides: TGTGCCAGCAGGCGTACAGGGACGAACACTGAAGCTTTCTTT. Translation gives CASRRTGTNTEAFF.